The entry below gives a single T cell receptor (beta chain) sequence along with its context. Trimming cost V 8 bases and J 6 bases, with 19 bases left between them. Per germline, CDR1 LNHDA and CDR2 SQIVND (reference sequence). The CDR3 loop spans 14 amino acids. Sequenced by immunoSEQ multiplex PCR; TCRdb stores in-frame clones only, minus some. Of hundreds of thousands of clones in the sample, approximately 89% were seen once. The sample is drawn from a study of blood T cell repertoires in COVID-19. Input material: peripheral blood. The chain uses TRBV19 and TRBJ1-1; D not certain. The sequence was collected from a woman in her 30s who had recovered from COVID-19. The CDR3 sequence is CASQSIGREAEAFF. The CDR3 DNA is TGTGCCAGTCAGTCTATTGGTCGGGAGGCTGAAGCTTTCTTT. The complete variable domain, with remaining parts taken from reference TRBV19 and TRBJ1-1, reads DGGITQSPKYLFRKEGQNVTLSCEQNLNHDAMYWYRQDPGQGLRLIYYSQIVNDFQKGDIAEGYSVSREKKESFPLTVTSAQKNPTAFYLCASQSIGREAEAFFGQGTRLTVV.